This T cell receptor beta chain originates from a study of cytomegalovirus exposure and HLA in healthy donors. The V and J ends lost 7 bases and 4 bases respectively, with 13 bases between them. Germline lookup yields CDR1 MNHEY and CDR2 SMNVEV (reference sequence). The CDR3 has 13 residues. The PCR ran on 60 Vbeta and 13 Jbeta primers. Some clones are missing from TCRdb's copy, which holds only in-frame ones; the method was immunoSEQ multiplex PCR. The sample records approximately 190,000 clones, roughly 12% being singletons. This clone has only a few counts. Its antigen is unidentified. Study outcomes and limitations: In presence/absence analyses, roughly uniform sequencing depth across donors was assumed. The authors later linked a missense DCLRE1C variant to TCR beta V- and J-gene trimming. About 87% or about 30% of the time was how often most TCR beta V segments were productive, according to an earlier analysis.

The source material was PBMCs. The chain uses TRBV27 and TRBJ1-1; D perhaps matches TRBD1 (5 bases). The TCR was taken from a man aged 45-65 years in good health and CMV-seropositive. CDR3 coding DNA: TGTGCCAGCACCACAGCGGGGGGCACTGAAGCTTTCTTT. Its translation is CASTTAGGTEAFF.